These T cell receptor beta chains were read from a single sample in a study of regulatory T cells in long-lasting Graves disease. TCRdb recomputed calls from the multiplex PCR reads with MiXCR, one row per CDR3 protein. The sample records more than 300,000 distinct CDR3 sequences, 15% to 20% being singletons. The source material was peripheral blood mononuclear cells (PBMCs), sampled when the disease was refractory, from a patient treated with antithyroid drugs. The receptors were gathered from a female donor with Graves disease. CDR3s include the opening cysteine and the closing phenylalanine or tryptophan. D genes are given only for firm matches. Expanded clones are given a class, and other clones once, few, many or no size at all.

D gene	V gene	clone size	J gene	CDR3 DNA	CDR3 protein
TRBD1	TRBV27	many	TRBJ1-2	TGTGCCAGCAGTTGGGACAGGGGTGACTATGGCTACACCTTC	CASSWDRGDYGYTF
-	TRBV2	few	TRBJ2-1	TGTGCCAGCACCACCCGGTTTGTAAGCTCCTACAATGAGCAGTTCTTC	CASTTRFVSSYNEQFF
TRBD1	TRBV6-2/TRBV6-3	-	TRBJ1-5	TGTGCCAGCAGGGGACAGATTAATCAGCCCCAGCATTTT	CASRGQINQPQHF
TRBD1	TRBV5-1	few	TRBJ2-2	TGCGCCAGCAGTTACACGGGACAGGGGGCCGGCGGGGAGCTGTTTTTT	CASSYTGQGAGGELFF
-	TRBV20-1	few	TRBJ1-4	TGCAGAGTCAGGGACCTTAATGAAAAACTGTTTTTT	CRVRDLNEKLFF
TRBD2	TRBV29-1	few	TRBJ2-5	TGCAGCGTTCCCCTCCGGACTAGCGGGAGACCTCAAGAGACCCAGTACTTC	CSVPLRTSGRPQETQYF
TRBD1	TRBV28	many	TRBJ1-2	TGTGCCAGCAGTTTGGGATCAGGGGGCTCACGTGGCTACACCTTC	CASSLGSGGSRGYTF
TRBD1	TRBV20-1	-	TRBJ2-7	TGCAGTGCTAGAGATCCCGCCGGGACAGGAGACGAGCAGTACTTC	CSARDPAGTGDEQYF
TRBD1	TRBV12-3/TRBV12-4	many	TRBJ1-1	TGTGCCAGCAGCGATTATGGGGACAGGGGGAAGACGGCTGAAGCTTTCTTT	CASSDYGDRGKTAEAFF
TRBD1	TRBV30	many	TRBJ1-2	TGTGCCTGGGCGAACAGGGGGGGAGACTATGGCTACACCTTC	CAWANRGGDYGYTF
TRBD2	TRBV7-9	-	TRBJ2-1	TGTGCCAGCAGCTTAGTCGGGACTAATACCTACAATGAGCAGTTCTTC	CASSLVGTNTYNEQFF
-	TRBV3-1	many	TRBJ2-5	TGTGCCAGCAGCCCGACCCCTCGGCAAGAGACCCAGTACTTC	CASSPTPRQETQYF
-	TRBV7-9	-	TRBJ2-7	TGTGCCAGCAGCTTAGGCCCAGGGGCCCCCTGGGGGTACGAGCAGTACTTC	CASSLGPGAPWGYEQYF
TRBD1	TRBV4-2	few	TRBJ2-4	TGTGCCAGCAGCCTTGACAGGGAAGTAGCCAAAAACATTCAGTACTTC	CASSLDREVAKNIQYF
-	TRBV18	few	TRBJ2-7	TGTGCCAGCTCCCTTGGTCCCCCCCCCTACGAGCAGTACTTC	CASSLGPPPYEQYF
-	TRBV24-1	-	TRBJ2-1	TGTGCCACCAGTGTTAACCGGGACTCGGGCGATTACAATGAGCAGTTCTTC	CATSVNRDSGDYNEQFF
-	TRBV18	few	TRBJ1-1	TGTGCCAGCTCACCAAGGGAGGGGTGGAACACTGAAGCTTTCTTT	CASSPREGWNTEAFF
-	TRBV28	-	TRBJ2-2	TGTGCCAGCAATACTTTGGAACAGGCGAACACCGGGGAGCTGTTTTTT	CASNTLEQANTGELFF
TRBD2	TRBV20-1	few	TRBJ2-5	TGCAGTGCTAGAGGTTTGACTAGCGGCCAAGAGACCCAGTACTTC	CSARGLTSGQETQYF
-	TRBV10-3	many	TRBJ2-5	TGTGCCATCAGTCCCGACAGCCAAGAGACCCAGTACTTC	CAISPDSQETQYF
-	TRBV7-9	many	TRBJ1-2	TGTGCCAGCAGCTCACAGGGTTCCTATGGCTACACCTTC	CASSSQGSYGYTF
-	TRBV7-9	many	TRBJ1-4	TGTGCCAGCAGCTCCGTTTGGCGACAGGCGGATGAAAAACTGTTTTTT	CASSSVWRQADEKLFF
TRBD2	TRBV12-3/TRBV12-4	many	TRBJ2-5	TGTGCCAGCAGTTTGGGGACTAGCGGGAGGGCGGAAGAGACCCAGTACTTC	CASSLGTSGRAEETQYF
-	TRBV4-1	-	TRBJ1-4	TGCGCCAGCAGCCAAGATAAAGAAAGGGCAACTAATGAAAAACTGTTTTTT	CASSQDKERATNEKLFF
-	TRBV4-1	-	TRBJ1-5	TGCGCCAGCAGCCAAGGGCCAGGGGTCAATCAGCCCCAGCATTTT	CASSQGPGVNQPQHF
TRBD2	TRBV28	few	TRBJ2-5	TGTGCCAGCAGTTTGGAACTAGCGGAAGAGACCCAGTACTTC	CASSLELAEETQYF
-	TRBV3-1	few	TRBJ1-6	TGTGCCAGCAGCCAAGACTTCCCAGGGTTCGGAAACAATTCACCCCTCCACTTT	CASSQDFPGFGNNSPLHF
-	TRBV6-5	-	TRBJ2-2	TGTGCCAGCAGTTACTCCCGGGGGAGGGGGGAGCTGTTTTTT	CASSYSRGRGELFF
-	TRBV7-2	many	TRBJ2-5	TGTGCCAGCAGCTTAGACGTTAGCATCGGGACCCAGTACTTC	CASSLDVSIGTQYF
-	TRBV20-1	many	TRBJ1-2	TGCAGTGCTAGAGATTTTTCAGCGGGGCGGCTCTATGGCTACACCTTC	CSARDFSAGRLYGYTF
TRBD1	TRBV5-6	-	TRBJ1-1	TGTGCCAGCAGCTTGGCGGCCAGGGGGCCTGAAGCTTTCTTT	CASSLAARGPEAFF
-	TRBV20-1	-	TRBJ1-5	TGCAGTGCTAGTAGAAGACAGGAGGTTAATCAGCCCCAGCATTTT	CSASRRQEVNQPQHF
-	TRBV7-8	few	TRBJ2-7	TGTGCCAGCACCGCGGCAGGCAACGAGCAGTACTTC	CASTAAGNEQYF
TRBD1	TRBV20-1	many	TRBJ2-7	TGCAGTGCTAGGGATGGGGACAGGTCCTACGAGCAGTACTTC	CSARDGDRSYEQYF
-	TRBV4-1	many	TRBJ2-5	TGCGCCAGCAGCCAAGGGACAGAGAGCCAAGAGACCCAGTACTTC	CASSQGTESQETQYF
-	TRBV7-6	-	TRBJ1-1	TGTGCCAGCAGCCGCTTATACGACAAAATGAACACTGAAACTTTCTTT	CASSRLYDKMNTETFF
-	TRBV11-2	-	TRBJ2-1	TGTGCCAGCAGCTTAGATTTCTCGGGGCCTAGATCGGGTGAGCAGTTCTTC	CASSLDFSGPRSGEQFF
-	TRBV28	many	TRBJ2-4	TGTGCCAGCAGTTTAGGAGCAGGCCTCGGTGGGAACATTCAGTACTTC	CASSLGAGLGGNIQYF
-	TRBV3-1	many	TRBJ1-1	TGTGCCAGCTCACCACTGAACACTGAAGCTTTCTTT	CASSPLNTEAFF
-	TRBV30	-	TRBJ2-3	TGTGCCTGGAGTGTAATGCTCGTTTCATCGCAGTATTTT	CAWSVMLVSSQYF
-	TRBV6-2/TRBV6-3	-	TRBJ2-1	TGTGCCAGCAGTTACGCCTTGCCGGACGGTTATGGTGAGCAGTTCTTC	CASSYALPDGYGEQFF
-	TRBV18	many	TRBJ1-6	TGTGCCAGCTCGGAACTTGGGGATTCACCCCTCCACTTT	CASSELGDSPLHF
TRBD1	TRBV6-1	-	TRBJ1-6	TGTGCCAGCAGCGCGGACAGGGCTTATTCACCCCTCCACTTT	CASSADRAYSPLHF
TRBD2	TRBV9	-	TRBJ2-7	TGTGCCAGCAGCGTAGACGACGGCGGGGGGCAGTACTTC	CASSVDDGGGQYF
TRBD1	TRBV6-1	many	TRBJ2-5	TGTGCCAGCACCGGACGGGACAGGGGAGAGACCCAGTACTTC	CASTGRDRGETQYF